The T cell receptor (beta chain) under discussion was sequenced for a study of CD8 T cells in Susac syndrome. The multiple sclerosis control group was made up of treatment-naive patients with stable or active relapsing-remitting disease. The authors reverse transcribed roughly 0.5 to 1 ug RNA with random hexamers. The CDR3 of TCR beta was amplified by immunoSEQ multiplex PCR across 54 Vbeta and 13 Jbeta. One entry per CDR3 protein results from TCRdb running MiXCR on the immunoSEQ multiplex PCR reads. This sample yields about 200,000 distinct CDR3 sequences, of which roughly 95% are seen a single time; just under 0.095% belongs to the top ten. Trimming took off 4 bases at V and 1 base at J, with 15 bases between the two ends. CDR3 length: 15 amino acids. CDR1 and CDR2 (germline): DFQATT, SNEGSKA (reference sequence).

The source material was CD4+ T cells from PBMCs. V and J are TRBV20-1 and TRBJ2-3, with a possible D match to TRBD1 (5 bases). This sequence was found in a human donor with multiple sclerosis. CDR3 sequence reads: CSATRRDSGTDTQYF. CDR3 bases: TGCAGTGCTACCCGAAGAGACAGCGGCACAGATACGCAGTATTTT.